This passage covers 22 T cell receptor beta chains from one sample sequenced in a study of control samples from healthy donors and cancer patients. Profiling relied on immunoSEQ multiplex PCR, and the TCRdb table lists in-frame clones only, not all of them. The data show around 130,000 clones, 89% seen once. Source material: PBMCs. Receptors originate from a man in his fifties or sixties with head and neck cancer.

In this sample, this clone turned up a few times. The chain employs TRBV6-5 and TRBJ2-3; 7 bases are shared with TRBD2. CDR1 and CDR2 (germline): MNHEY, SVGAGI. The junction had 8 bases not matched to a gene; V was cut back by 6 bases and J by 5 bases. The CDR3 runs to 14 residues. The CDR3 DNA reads TGTGCCAGCAGGAGGGTGGGGGGGGTAGATACGCAGTATTTT. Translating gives CASRRVGGVDTQYF.

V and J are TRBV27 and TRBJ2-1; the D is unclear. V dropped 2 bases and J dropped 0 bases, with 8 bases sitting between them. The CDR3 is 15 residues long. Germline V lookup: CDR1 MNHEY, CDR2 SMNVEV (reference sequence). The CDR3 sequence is CASSLGQNSYNEQFF. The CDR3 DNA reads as TGTGCCAGCAGTTTAGGCCAGAACTCCTACAATGAGCAGTTCTTC.

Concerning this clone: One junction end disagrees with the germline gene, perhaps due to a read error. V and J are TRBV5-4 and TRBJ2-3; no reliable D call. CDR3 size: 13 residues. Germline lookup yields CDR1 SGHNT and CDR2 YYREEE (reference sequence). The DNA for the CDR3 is TGTGCCAGCAGGTTGGGCGGCACAGATACGCAGTATTTT. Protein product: CASRLGGTDTQYF.

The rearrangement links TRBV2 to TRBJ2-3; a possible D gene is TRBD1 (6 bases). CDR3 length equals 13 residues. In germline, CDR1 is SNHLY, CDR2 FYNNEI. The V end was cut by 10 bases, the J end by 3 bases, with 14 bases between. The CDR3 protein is CANSGATTDTQYF. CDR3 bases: TGTGCCAATTCAGGGGCAACGACAGATACGCAGTATTTT.

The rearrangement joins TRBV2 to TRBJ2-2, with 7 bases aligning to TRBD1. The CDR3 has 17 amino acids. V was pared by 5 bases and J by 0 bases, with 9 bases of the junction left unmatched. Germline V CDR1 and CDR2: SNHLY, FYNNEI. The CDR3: CASSIVPDRANTGELFF. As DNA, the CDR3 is TGTGCCAGCAGTATAGTCCCCGACAGGGCGAACACCGGGGAGCTGTTTTTT.

CDR3 amino acids: CASTPGPGADTQYF. In DNA form, the CDR3 reads TGCGCCAGCACCCCGGGCCCGGGGGCAGATACGCAGTATTTT. The rearrangement uses TRBV5-1 and TRBJ2-3; D perhaps matches TRBD2 (6 bases). CDR3 size: 14 residues. CDR1 and CDR2 from the germline V gene are SGHRS and YFSETQ. The V gene lost 6 bases and the J gene lost 4 bases, with 15 bases spanning the gap. Combining the CDR3 with reference TRBV5-1 and TRBJ2-3 gives the whole variable domain KAGVTQTPRYLIKTRGQQVTLSCSPISGHRSVSWYQQTPGQGLQFLFEYFSETQRNKGNFPGRFSGRQFSNSRSEMNVSTLELGDSALYLCASTPGPGADTQYFGPGTRLTVL.

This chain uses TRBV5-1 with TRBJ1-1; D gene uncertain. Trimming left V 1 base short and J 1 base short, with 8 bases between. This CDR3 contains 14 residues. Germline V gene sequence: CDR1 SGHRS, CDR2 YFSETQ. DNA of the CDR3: TGCGCCAGCAGCTTGCAACACACGAACACTGAAGCTTTCTTT. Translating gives CASSLQHTNTEAFF.

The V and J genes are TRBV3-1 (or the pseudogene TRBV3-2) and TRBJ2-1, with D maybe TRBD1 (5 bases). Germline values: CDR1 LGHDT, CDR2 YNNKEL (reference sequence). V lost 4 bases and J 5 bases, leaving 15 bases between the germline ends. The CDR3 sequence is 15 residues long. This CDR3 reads CASSRQGAGNNEQFF. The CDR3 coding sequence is TGTGCCAGCAGCCGCCAAGGGGCAGGGAACAATGAGCAGTTCTTC.

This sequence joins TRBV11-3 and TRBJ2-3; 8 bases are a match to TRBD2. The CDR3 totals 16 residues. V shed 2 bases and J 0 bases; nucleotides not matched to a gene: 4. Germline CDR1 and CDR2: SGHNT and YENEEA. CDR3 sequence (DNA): TGTGCCAGCAGCTTACATACGGGAGGGAGCACAGATACGCAGTATTTT. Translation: CASSLHTGGSTDTQYF.

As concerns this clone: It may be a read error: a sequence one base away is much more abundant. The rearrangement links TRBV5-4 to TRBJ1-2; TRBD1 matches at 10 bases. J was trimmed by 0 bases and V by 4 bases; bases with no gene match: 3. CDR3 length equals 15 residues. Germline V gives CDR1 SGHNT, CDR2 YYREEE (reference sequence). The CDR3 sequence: CASSPGTGANYGYTF. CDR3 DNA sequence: TGTGCCAGCAGCCCCGGGACAGGGGCTAACTATGGCTACACCTTC.

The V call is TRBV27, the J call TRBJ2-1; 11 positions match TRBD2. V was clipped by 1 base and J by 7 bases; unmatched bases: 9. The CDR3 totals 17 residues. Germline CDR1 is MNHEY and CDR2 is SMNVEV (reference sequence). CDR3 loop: CASSLYDLAGGLNEQFF. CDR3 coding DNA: TGTGCCAGCAGTTTATACGACTTAGCGGGGGGGTTAAATGAGCAGTTCTTC.

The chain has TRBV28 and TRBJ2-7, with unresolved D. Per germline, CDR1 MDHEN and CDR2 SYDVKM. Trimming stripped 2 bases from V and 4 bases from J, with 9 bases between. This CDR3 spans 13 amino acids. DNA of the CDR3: TGTGCCAGCAGTTTAGTCCAGCCGTACGAGCAGTACTTC. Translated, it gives CASSLVQPYEQYF.

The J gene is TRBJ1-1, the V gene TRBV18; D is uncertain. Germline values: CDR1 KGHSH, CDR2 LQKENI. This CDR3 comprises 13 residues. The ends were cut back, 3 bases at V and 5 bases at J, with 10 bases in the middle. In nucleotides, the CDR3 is TGTGCCAGCTCACCCGACCAGCGTACTGAAGCTTTCTTT. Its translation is CASSPDQRTEAFF.

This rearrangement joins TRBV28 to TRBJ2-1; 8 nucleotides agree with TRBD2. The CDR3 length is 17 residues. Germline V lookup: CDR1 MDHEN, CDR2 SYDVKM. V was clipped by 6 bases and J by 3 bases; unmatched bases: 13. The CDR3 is CASSSGIPREGYNEQFF. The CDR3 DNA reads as TGTGCCAGCAGCTCCGGGATCCCCCGGGAGGGCTACAATGAGCAGTTCTTC.

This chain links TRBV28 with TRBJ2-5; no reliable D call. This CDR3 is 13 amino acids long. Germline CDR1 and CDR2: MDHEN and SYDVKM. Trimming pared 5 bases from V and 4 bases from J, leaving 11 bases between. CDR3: CASSPDGRETQYF. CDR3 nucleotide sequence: TGTGCCAGCAGTCCAGACGGACGAGAGACCCAGTACTTC.

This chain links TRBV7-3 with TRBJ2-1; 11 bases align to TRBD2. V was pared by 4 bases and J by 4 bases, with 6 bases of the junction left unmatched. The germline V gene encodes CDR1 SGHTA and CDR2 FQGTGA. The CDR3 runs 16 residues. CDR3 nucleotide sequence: TGTGCCAGCAGCTCGGCGGGACTAGCGGCTTACAATGAGCAGTTCTTC. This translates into CASSSAGLAAYNEQFF.

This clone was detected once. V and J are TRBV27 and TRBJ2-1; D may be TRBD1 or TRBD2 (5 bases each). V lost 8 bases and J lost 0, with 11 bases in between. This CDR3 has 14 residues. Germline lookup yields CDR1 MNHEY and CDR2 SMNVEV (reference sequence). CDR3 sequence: CASSAGSSYNEQFF. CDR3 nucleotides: TGTGCCAGCTCCGCAGGGAGCTCCTACAATGAGCAGTTCTTC.

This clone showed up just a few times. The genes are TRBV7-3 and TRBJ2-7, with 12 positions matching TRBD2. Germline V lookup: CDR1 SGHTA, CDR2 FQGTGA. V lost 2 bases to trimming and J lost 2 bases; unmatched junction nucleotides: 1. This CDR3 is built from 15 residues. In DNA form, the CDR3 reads TGTGCCAGCAGCTTATCTAGCGGGGGGGCCTACGAGCAGTACTTC. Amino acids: CASSLSSGGAYEQYF.

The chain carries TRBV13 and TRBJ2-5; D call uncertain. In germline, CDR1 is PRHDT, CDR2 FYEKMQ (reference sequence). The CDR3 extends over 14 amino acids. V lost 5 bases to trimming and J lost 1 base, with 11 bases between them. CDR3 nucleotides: TGTGCCAGCAGCGAACCGACTGGCCAAGAGACCCAGTACTTC. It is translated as CASSEPTGQETQYF.

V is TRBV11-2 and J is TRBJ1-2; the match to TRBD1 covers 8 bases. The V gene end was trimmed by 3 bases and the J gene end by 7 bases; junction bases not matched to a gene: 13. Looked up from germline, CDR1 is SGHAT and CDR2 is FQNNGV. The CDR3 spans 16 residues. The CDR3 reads CASSLGTTAGGSGYTF. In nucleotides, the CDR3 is TGTGCCAGCAGCTTGGGAACCACGGCAGGGGGCAGTGGCTACACCTTC.

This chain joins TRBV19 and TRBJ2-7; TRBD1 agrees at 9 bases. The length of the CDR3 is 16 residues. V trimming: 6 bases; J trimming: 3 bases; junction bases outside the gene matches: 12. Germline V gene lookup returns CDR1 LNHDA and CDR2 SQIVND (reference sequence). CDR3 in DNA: TGTGCCAGTAGCCCCGGACAGGGACAGGGTAACTACGAGCAGTACTTC. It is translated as CASSPGQGQGNYEQYF.

The CDR3 nucleotides read TGTGCCAGTAAGAACAGGGGCGGCCAGCCCCAGCATTTT. It yields the protein CASKNRGGQPQHF. This sequence joins TRBV19 and TRBJ1-5, with 7 positions matching TRBD1. Looked up from germline, CDR1 is LNHDA and CDR2 is SQIVND (reference sequence). V lost 7 bases to trimming and J lost 7 bases; unmatched junction nucleotides: 7. This CDR3 contains 13 residues.